This T cell receptor (beta chain) was documented in a study of blood T cell repertoires in COVID-19. Study-wide context: The analysed material was cDNA or gDNA that came from T cells, B-cell-depleted T cells, or PBMCs.

As processed by the authors: Amplification with reference gene primers provided the estimates of nucleated cell counts. The protocol was immunoSEQ multiplex PCR, while the TCRdb copy is restricted to in-frame clones and leaves out a portion. The V and J calls and clone size are taken from that table; D and trimming were inferred from the DNA. The table lists 150,000 to 170,000 clones, roughly 80% of them singletons. Sequencing used peripheral blood. The sequence was collected from a man older than 75 with acute or convalescent COVID-19.

CDR3 nucleotide sequence: TGCGCCAGCAGCCAGTCCCCAGGCGGCAATCAGCCCCAGCATTTT. This sequence encodes CASSQSPGGNQPQHF. This chain connects TRBV5-1 to TRBJ1-5; no definite D call. This CDR3 is built from 15 residues. Germline V gene data show CDR1 as SGHRS and CDR2 as YFSETQ. Between the trimmed V and J ends, which lost 4 bases and 2 bases, there was a span of 13 bases.